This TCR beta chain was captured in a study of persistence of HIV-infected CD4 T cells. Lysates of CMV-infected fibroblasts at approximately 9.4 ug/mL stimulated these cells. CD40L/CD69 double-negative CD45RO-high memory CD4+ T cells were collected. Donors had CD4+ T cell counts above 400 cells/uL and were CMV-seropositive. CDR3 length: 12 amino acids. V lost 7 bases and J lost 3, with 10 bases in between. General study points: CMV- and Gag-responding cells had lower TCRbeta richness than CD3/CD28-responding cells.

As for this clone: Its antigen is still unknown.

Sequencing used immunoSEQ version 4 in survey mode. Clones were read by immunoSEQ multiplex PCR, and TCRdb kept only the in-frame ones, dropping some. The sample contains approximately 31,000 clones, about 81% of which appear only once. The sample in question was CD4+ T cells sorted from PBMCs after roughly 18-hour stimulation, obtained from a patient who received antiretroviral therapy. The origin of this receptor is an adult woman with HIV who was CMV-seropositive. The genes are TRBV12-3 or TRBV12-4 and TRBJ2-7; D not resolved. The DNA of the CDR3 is TGTGCCAGCAATTTGGATGGCTACGAGCAGTACTTC. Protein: CASNLDGYEQYF.